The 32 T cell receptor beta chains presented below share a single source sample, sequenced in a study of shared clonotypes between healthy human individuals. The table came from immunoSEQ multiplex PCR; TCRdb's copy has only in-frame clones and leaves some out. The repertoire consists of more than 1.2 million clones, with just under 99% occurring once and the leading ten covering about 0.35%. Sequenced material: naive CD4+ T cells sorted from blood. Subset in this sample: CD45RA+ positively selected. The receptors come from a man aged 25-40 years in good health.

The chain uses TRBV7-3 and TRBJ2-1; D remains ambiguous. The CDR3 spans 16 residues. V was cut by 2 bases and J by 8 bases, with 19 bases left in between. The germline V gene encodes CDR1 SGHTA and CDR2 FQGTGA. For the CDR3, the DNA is TGTGCCAGCAGCTTATTTGGGCGGTTGGCGGCCTATGAGCAGTTCTTC. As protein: CASSLFGRLAAYEQFF. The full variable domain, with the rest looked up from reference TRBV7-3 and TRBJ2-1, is GAGVSQTPSNKVTEKGKYVELRCDPISGHTALYWYRQSLGQGPEFLIYFQGTGAADDSGLPNDRFFAVRPEGSVSTLKIQRTERGDSAVYLCASSLFGRLAAYEQFFGPGTRLTVL.

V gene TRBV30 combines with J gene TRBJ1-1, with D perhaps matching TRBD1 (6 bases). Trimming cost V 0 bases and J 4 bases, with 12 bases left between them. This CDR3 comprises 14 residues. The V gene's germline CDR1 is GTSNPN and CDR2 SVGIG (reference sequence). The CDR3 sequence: CAWSVTGVGTEAFF. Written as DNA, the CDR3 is TGTGCCTGGAGTGTGACAGGAGTAGGCACTGAAGCTTTCTTT.

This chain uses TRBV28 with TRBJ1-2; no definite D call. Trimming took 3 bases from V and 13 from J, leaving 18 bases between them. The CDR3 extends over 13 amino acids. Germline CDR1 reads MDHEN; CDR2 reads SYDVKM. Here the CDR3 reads CASSLSHRLQSTF. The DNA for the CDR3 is TGTGCCAGCAGTTTGTCTCACAGATTACAAAGCACCTTC.

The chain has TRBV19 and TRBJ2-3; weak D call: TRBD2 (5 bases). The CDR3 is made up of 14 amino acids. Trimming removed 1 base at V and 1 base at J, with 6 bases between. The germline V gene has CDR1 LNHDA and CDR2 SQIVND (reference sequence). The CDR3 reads CASSIAEGTDTQYF. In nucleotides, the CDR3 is TGTGCCAGTAGTATAGCGGAGGGCACAGATACGCAGTATTTT.

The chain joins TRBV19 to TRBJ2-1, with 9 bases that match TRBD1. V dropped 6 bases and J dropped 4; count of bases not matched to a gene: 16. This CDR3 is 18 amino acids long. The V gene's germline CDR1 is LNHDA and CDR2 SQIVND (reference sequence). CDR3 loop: CASRWDNRGPSSYNEQFF. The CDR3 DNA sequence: TGTGCCAGTAGATGGGATAACAGGGGGCCATCATCGTACAATGAGCAGTTCTTC.

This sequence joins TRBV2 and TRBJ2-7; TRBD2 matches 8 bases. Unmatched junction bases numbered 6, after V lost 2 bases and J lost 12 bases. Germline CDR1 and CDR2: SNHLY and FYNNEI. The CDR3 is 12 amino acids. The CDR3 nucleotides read TGTGCCAGCAGTGAATCCAGCGGGAGTAGGTACTTC. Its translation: CASSESSGSRYF.

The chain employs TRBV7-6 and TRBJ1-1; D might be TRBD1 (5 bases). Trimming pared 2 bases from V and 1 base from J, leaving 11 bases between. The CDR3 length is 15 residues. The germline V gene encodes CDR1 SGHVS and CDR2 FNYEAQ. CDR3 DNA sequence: TGTGCCAGCAGCTTAAAGAGGGGCAGGAACACTGAAGCTTTCTTT. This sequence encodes CASSLKRGRNTEAFF.

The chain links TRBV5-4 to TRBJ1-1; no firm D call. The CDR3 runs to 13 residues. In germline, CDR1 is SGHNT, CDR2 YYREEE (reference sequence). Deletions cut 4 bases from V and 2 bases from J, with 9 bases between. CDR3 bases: TGTGCCAGCAGCCTCCCATCTAACACTGAAGCTTTCTTT. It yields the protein CASSLPSNTEAFF.

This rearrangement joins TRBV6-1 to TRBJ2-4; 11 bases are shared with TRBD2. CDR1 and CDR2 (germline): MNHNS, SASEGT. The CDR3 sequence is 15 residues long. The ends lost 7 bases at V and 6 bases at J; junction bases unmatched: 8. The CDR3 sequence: CASTSTSGTTNIQYF. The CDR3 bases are TGTGCCAGCACCTCGACTAGCGGGACCACAAACATTCAGTACTTC.

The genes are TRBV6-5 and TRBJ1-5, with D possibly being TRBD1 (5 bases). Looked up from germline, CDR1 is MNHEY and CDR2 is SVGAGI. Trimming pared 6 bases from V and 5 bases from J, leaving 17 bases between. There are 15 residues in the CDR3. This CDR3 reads CASSQRGARDQPQHF. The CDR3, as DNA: TGTGCCAGCAGCCAAAGGGGCGCCCGGGATCAGCCCCAGCATTTT.

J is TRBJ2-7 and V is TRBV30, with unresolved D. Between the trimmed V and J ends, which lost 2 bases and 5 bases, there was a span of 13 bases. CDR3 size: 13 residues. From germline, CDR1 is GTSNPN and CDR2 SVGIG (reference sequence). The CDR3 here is CAWSFNQGNEQYF. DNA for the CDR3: TGTGCCTGGAGTTTTAATCAAGGAAACGAGCAGTACTTC.

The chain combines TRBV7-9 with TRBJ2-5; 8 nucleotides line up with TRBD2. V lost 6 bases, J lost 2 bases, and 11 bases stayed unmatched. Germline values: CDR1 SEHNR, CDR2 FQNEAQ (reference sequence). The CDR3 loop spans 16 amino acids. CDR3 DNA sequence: TGTGCCAGCAGAGCCGGCAGCGGGAGTAGGCAAGAGACCCAGTACTTC. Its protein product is CASRAGSGSRQETQYF.

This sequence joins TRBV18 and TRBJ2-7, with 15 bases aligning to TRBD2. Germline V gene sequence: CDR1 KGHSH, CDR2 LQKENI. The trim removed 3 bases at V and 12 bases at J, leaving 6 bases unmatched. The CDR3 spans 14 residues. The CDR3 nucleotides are TGTGCCAGCTCACCCCCCGGGACTAGCGGGAGGAGGTACTTC. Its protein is CASSPPGTSGRRYF.

The CDR3 DNA sequence: TGTGCCAGCAGCCGCGGGGGAGGTGCAGGGCAGTCCTACGAGCAGTACTTC. This encodes CASSRGGGAGQSYEQYF. The V and J genes are TRBV11-3 and TRBJ2-7; 7 bases agree with TRBD2. From germline, CDR1 is SGHNT and CDR2 YENEEA. CDR3 length: 17 amino acids. Trimming removed 5 bases from V and 1 base from J; junction bases left unmatched: 14.

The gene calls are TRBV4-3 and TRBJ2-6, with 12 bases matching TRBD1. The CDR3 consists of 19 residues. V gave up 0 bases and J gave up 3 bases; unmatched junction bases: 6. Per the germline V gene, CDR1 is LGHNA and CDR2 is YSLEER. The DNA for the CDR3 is TGCGCCAGCAGCCAAGATTGGGGACAGGGGGCTTTTGGGGCCAACGTCCTGACTTTC. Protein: CASSQDWGQGAFGANVLTF.

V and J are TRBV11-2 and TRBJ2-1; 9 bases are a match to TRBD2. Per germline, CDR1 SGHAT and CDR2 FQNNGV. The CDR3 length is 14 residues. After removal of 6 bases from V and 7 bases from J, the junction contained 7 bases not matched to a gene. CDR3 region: CASRTGTSRNEQFF. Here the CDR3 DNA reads TGTGCCAGCAGGACCGGGACTAGCAGAAATGAGCAGTTCTTC.

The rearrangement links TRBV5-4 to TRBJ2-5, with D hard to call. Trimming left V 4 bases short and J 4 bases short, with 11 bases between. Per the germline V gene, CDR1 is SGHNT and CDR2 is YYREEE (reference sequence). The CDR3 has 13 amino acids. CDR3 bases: TGTGCCAGCAGCGAACAGAATCGAGAGACCCAGTACTTC. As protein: CASSEQNRETQYF.

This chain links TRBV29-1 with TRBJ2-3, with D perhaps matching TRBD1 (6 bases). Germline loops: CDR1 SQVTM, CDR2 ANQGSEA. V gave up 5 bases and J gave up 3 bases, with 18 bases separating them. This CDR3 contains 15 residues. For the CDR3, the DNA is TGCAGCGTTCAGTCGGATGGGGGCCGGACAGATACGCAGTATTTT. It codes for CSVQSDGGRTDTQYF.

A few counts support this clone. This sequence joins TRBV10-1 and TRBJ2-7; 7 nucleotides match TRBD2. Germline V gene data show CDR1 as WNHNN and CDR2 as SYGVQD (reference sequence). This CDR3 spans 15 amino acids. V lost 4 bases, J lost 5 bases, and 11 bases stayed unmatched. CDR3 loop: CASSANSGPPNEQYF. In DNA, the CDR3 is TGCGCCAGCAGTGCGAATAGCGGGCCACCGAACGAGCAGTACTTC.

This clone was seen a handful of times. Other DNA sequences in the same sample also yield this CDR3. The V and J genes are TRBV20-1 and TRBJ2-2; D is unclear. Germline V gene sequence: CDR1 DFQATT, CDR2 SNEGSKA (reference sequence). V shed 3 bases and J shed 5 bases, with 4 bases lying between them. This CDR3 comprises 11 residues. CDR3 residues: CSARGTGELFF. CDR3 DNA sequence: TGCAGTGCTAGGGGGACCGGGGAGCTGTTTTTT.

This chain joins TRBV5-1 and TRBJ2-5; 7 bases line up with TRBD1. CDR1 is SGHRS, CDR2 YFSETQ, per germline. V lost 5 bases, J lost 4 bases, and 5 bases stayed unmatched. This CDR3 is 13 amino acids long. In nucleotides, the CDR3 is TGCGCCAGCAGAACAGGGGTCGGAGAGACCCAGTACTTC. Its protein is CASRTGVGETQYF.

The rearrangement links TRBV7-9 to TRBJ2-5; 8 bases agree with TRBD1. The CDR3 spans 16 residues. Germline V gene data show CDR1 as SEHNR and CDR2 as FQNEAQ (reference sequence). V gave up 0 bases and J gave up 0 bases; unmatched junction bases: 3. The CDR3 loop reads CASSLASRGHQETQYF. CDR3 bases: TGTGCCAGCAGCTTAGCGTCCAGGGGGCACCAAGAGACCCAGTACTTC.

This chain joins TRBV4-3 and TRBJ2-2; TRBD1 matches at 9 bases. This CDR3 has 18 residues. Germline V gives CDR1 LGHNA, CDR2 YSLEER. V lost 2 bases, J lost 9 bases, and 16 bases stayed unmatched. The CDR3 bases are TGCGCCAGCAGCCAATTGTTATCGGGACAGGGCTTCTTCAGGGAGCTGTTTTTT. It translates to CASSQLLSGQGFFRELFF.

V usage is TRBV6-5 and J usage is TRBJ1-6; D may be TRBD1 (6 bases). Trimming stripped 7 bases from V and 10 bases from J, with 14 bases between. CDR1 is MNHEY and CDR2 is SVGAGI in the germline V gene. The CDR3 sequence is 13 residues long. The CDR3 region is CASTFRGDSPLHF. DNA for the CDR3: TGTGCCAGCACGTTCAGGGGAGACTCACCCCTCCACTTT.

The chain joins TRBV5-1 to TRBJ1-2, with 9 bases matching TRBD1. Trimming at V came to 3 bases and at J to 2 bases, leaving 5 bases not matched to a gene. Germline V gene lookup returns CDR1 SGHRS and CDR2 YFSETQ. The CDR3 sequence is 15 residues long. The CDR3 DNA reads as TGCGCCAGCAGCTGGGGGACAGGGAGAAACTATGGCTACACCTTC. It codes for CASSWGTGRNYGYTF.

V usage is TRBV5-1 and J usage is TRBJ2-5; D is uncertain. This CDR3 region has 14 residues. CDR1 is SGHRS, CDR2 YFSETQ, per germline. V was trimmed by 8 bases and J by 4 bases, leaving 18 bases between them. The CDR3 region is CASSDHPATETQYF. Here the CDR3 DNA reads TGCGCCAGTTCGGACCATCCGGCTACAGAGACCCAGTACTTC.

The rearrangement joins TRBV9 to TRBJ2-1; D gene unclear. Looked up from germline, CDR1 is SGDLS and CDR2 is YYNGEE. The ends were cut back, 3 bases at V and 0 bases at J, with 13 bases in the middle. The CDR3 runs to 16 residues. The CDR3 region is CASSDDSSSSYNEQFF. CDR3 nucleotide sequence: TGTGCCAGCAGCGATGACTCCTCGAGCTCCTACAATGAGCAGTTCTTC.

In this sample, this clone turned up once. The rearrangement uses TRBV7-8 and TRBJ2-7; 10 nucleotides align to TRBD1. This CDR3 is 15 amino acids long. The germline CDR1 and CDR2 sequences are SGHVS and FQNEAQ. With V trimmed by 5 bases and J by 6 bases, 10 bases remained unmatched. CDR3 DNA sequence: TGTGCCAGCAGCACTCAGACAGGGGGCAAAATCGAGCAGTACTTC. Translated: CASSTQTGGKIEQYF.

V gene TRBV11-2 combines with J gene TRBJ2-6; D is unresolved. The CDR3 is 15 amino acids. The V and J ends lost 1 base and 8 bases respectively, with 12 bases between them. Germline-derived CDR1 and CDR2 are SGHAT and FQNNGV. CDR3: CASSLGVGITNVLTF. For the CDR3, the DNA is TGTGCCAGCAGCTTAGGCGTGGGGATTACCAACGTCCTGACTTTC.

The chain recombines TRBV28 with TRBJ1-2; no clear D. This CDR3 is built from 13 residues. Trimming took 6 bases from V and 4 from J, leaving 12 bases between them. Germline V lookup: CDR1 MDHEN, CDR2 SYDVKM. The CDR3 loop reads CASRPRTIYGYTF. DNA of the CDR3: TGTGCCAGCAGGCCTCGCACCATCTATGGCTACACCTTC.

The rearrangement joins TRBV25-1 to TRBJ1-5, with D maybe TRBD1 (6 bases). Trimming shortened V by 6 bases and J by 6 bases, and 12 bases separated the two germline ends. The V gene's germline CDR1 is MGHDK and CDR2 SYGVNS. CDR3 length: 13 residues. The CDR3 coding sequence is TGTGCCAGCAGGAACGAGGGGGTTCAGCCCCAGCATTTT. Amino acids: CASRNEGVQPQHF.

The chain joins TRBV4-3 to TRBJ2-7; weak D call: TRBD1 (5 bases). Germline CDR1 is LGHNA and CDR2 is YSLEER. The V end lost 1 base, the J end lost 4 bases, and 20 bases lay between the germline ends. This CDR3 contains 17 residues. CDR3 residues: CASSQGPSGQGVYEQYF. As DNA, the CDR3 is TGCGCCAGCAGCCAAGGACCCTCAGGGCAGGGTGTTTACGAGCAGTACTTC.